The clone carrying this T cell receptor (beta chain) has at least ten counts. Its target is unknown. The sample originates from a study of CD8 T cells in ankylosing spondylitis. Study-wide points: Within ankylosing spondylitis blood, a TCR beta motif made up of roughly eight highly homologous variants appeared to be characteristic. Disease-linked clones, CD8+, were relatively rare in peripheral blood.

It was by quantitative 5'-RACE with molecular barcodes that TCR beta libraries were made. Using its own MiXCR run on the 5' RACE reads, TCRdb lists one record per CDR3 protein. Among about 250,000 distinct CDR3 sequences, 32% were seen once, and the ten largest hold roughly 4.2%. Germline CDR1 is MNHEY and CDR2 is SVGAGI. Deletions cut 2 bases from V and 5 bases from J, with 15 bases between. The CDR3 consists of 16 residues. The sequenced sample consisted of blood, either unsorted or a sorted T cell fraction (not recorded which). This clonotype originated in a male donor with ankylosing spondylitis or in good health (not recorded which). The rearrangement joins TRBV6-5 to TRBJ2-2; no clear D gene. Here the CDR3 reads CASSYGWAGLTGELFF. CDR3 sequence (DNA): TGTGCCAGCAGTTACGGCTGGGCAGGCCTAACCGGGGAGCTGTTTTTT.